Detailed here is one TCR beta chain. What it recognizes is unknown. The record originates from a study of vaccination and CD4 T cells after COVID-19. Findings and limits, study-wide: Convalescent patients showed a median approximately 89% of reactive clones that were seen only post-vaccination.

The Oncomine TCR Beta short-read assay generated sequence data from the DNA of cultured CD4+ T cells. A single record per CDR3 protein comes from TCRdb applying MiXCR to the PCR reads. The table records approximately 8,800 distinct CDR3 sequences, about 61% of them present only once. Treatment noted: approximately 11-day PBMC culture with coronavirus spike peptide pools or control peptides (ViraFEST assay). Positive PCR tests were logged from March through December 2020, ahead of US Alpha, Beta and Delta variants. PBMC cultures, at two million cells per well, received about 9.5 IU/ml IL-2 and approximately 10 ug/ml peptide pools. The CDR3 runs 16 residues. Trimming cost V 0 bases and J 7 bases, with 16 bases left between them. From germline, CDR1 is MRHNA and CDR2 SNTAGT.

This chain links TRBV6-4 with TRBJ1-5; perhaps TRBD1 as D (6 bases). The sequence derives from a human donor who had recovered from COVID-19. The specimen sequenced was CD4+ T cells from blood, cultured in vitro. CDR3 region: CASSDSRNRVPQPQHF. The CDR3 coding sequence is TGTGCCAGCAGTGACTCAAGGAACAGGGTGCCCCAGCCCCAGCATTTT.